These T cell receptor beta chains were read from a single sample in a study of blood T cell repertoires in COVID-19. TCRdb's copy holds only in-frame clones and misses some; the assay was immunoSEQ multiplex PCR. The sample contains approximately 20,000 clones, around 83% of which appear only once. The sample comprised peripheral blood. All receptors come from a man aged 65 to 85 with acute or convalescent COVID-19. CDR3s include the opening cysteine and the closing phenylalanine or tryptophan. A D gene is named only where the DNA matches it firmly. Clone size is given for some rows only: seen once, a few or many times, or a class if the clone is expanded.

abundance,d_gene,v_gene,j_gene,CDR3nt,CDR3aa
.,TRBD2,TRBV19,TRBJ2-2,TGTGCCAGTAGTATCAGGGAGCGGGGCGGGGAGCTGTTTTTT,CASSIRERGGELFF
.,.,TRBV19,TRBJ1-2,TGTGCCAGTACTGGCGGGAGGGGCGCCTATGGCTACACCTTC,CASTGGRGAYGYTF
.,TRBD2,TRBV27,TRBJ2-3,TGTGCCAGCAGTCTAGGACTAGCGGGACCCGGGGATACGCAGTATTTT,CASSLGLAGPGDTQYF
.,.,TRBV5-4,TRBJ2-7,TGTGCCAGCAGCTTGTTGAGCTCCTACGAGCAGTACTTC,CASSLLSSYEQYF
.,.,TRBV5-1,TRBJ1-1,TGCGCCAGCAGCTTGGAGGCGGGGGGCGGAACTGAAGCTTTCTTT,CASSLEAGGGTEAFF
.,.,TRBV6-1,TRBJ1-4,TGTGCCAGCAGTGAGGTAACAGGGTTTGAAAAACTGTTTTTT,CASSEVTGFEKLFF
.,TRBD1,TRBV20-1,TRBJ1-6,TGCAGTGCCAGTGGGACAGGGTTCGGGAATTCACCCCTCCACTTT,CSASGTGFGNSPLHF
.,TRBD1,TRBV19,TRBJ1-2,TGTGCCAGTAGTGTACAGGGGCAAGTTTATGGCTACACCTTC,CASSVQGQVYGYTF
.,.,TRBV5-4,TRBJ1-6,TGTGCCAGCAGCTTGGCGGAGCCTAATTCACCCCTCCACTTT,CASSLAEPNSPLHF
.,.,TRBV3-1/TRBV3-2,TRBJ1-2,TGTGCCAGCAGACAACGCGACGGGAACTATGGCTACACCTTC,CASRQRDGNYGYTF
.,.,TRBV6-2/TRBV6-3,TRBJ1-1,TGTGCCAGCAGTTCCGACAGTTGGAGCACTGAAGCTTTCTTT,CASSSDSWSTEAFF
few,.,TRBV9,TRBJ1-1,TGTGCCAGCAGCGCTCTCTCGCGTGGCACTGAAGCTTTCTTT,CASSALSRGTEAFF
.,.,TRBV5-1,TRBJ1-1,TGCGCCAGCAGACCAGATACAGGGATCCCTGAAGCTTTCTTT,CASRPDTGIPEAFF
.,TRBD1,TRBV5-6,TRBJ1-1,TGTGCCAGCAGCCGGGACAGCCGTTATGAAGCTTTCTTT,CASSRDSRYEAFF
.,.,TRBV20-1,TRBJ1-2,TGCAGTGCTAGTCTCGGTGACTATGGCTACACCTTC,CSASLGDYGYTF
.,.,TRBV6-5,TRBJ1-5,TGTGCCAGCAGTTCGAGAACCAATCAGCCCCAGCATTTT,CASSSRTNQPQHF
.,TRBD1,TRBV6-5,TRBJ2-3,TGTGCCAGCAGAAAGGACAGGGCGAGCACAGATACGCAGTATTTT,CASRKDRASTDTQYF
.,TRBD1,TRBV2,TRBJ1-6,TGTGCCAGCGGGGGGGGACAGGGGAATTCACCCCTCCACTTT,CASGGGQGNSPLHF
.,.,TRBV28,TRBJ1-1,TGTGCCAGCAGTTTACCAGGGTGGCCACAAAAGCGAAACACTGAAGCTTTCTTT,CASSLPGWPQKRNTEAFF
.,TRBD1,TRBV19,TRBJ1-5,TGTGCCAGTAGTTCACAGGGGGCCGGTCAGCCCCAGCATTTT,CASSSQGAGQPQHF
.,.,TRBV5-4,TRBJ2-5,TGTGCCAGCAGCCCGGGACAGGATAGCGGGGAGACCCAGTACTTC,CASSPGQDSGETQYF
.,TRBD1,TRBV3-1/TRBV3-2,TRBJ1-2,TGTGCCAGCAGCCACCAGGGGACAGGGAATTATGGCTACACCTTC,CASSHQGTGNYGYTF
few,.,TRBV7-2,TRBJ2-1,TGTGCCAGCAGCCAACAGGGAAACTCCTACAATGAGCAGTTCTTC,CASSQQGNSYNEQFF
.,TRBD2,TRBV2,TRBJ2-1,TGTGCCAGCAACAATCTAGCGGGAGTAGCCTACAATGAGCAGTTCTTC,CASNNLAGVAYNEQFF
.,.,TRBV7-2,TRBJ2-2,TGTGCCAGCAGCTTAAACGGTATAGGGGTGGCCGGGGAGCTGTTTTTT,CASSLNGIGVAGELFF
.,TRBD1,TRBV6-2/TRBV6-3,TRBJ1-6,TGTGCCAGCAGTCTAGACAGGGTAGGGTCACCCCTCCACTTT,CASSLDRVGSPLHF
.,.,TRBV5-1,TRBJ1-2,TGCGCCAGCAGCTTGGAAGGGGCCCCTGATCAGTATGGCTACACCTTC,CASSLEGAPDQYGYTF
.,.,TRBV28,TRBJ2-3,TGTGCCAGCAGTTACCCTACCACAGATACGCAGTATTTT,CASSYPTTDTQYF
.,.,TRBV7-2,TRBJ2-1,TGTGCCAGCAGCTTAGGTTCAACGGGGGAGCAGTTCTTC,CASSLGSTGEQFF
once,.,TRBV18,TRBJ2-2,TGTGCCAGCTCACCTGGGGGAGGAGCGAACACCGGGGAGCTGTTTTTT,CASSPGGGANTGELFF
.,.,TRBV12-3/TRBV12-4,TRBJ1-4,TGTGCCAGCATCTCGATGGGTGGAGATCTGTTTTTT,CASISMGGDLFF
.,.,TRBV3-1/TRBV3-2,TRBJ2-7,TGTGCCAGCAGCCAAGATTTCGCCTACGAGCAGTACTTC,CASSQDFAYEQYF
medium-sized,TRBD2,TRBV5-1,TRBJ2-2,TGCGCCAGCAGCTTGGGCCTAGCGGGAGGACCCGGGGAGCTGTTTTTT,CASSLGLAGGPGELFF
once,TRBD1,TRBV5-1,TRBJ1-1,TGCGCCAGCAGCGATGGACAGGGAAGGACTGAAGCTTTCTTT,CASSDGQGRTEAFF
once,TRBD2,TRBV5-1,TRBJ2-7,TGCGCCAGCAGCTTGGCCGCGGGAGTCGGCGAGCAGTACTTC,CASSLAAGVGEQYF